This T cell receptor beta chain was captured by sequencing in a study of T cell changes during pregnancy in multiple sclerosis (dated by TCRdb to the late 2010s). About the full investigation: Changes in the T cell repertoire over the course of pregnancy were examined in this study in women with multiple sclerosis.

A word on this clone: The target of this receptor is not known. The sample holds no much larger clone one base away, and base qualities are not on file.

To prepare the library, the immunoSEQ multiplex PCR assay was applied. The source is immuneACCESS, and TCRdb retained only in-frame sequences with V and J called. Part of the clones is not carried over; for the studies checked, unresolved V genes explain less than half of this, and the remainder is unexplained. The sample contains some 80,000 clones, just over 90% of them found a single time. Together, the top ten hold 1.4% of the sample. There are 15 amino acids in the CDR3, from cysteine to phenylalanine inclusive. The kept DNA is CDR3 alone, 45 bases in frame from the first base. The CDR1 and CDR2 encoded by the germline V gene (reference sequence) are LNHDA and SQIVND. V is shortened by 5 bases, J by 0 bases, and the region joining them spans 13 bases.

This TCR was recovered from a female donor with multiple sclerosis, enrolled in a pregnancy study. The sample consisted of peripheral blood, taken before pregnancy. The sequence links TRBV19 to TRBJ1-2; TRBD1 could be the D gene, as 5 bases match. The nucleotides read TGTGCCAGTAGTGCCCGGGGGGAAGCTAACTATGGCTACACCTTC. Its translation reads: CASSARGEANYGYTF.